The present entry profiles one TCR beta chain with its context. Its target is not known. These data are taken from a study of tumor and adjacent non-tumor tissue in lung cancer. As for the study in general: Samples averaged roughly 4 million productive TCRbeta reads each. Study-level findings and limits: Higher tumor TCR diversity was associated with shorter survival.

A modified ARM-PCR protocol with three rounds of nested PCR amplified TCRbeta. In TCRdb, the multiplex PCR reads were re-called with MiXCR into one record per CDR3 protein. The sample includes approximately 130,000 distinct CDR3 sequences, about 66% of them seen just once. This sample's RNA came from whole unsorted tissue. This TCR derives from a man aged 30-40 years with non-small cell lung cancer. Source material: lung tumor tissue.

For the CDR3, the DNA is TGTGCCAGCACCCGGACCCGCGATACCGGGGAGCTGTTTTTT. Amino acid sequence: CASTRTRDTGELFF. The rearrangement joins TRBV7-3 to TRBJ2-2; no clear D. Germline CDR1 is SGHTA and CDR2 is FQGTGA. This CDR3 has 14 residues. Deletions cut 7 bases from V and 5 bases from J, with 14 bases between.